The 25 T cell receptor beta chains below come from one sample, sequenced in a study of T cell repertoires in cytomegalovirus infection. Using its own MiXCR run on the reads, TCRdb lists one record per CDR3 protein. The sample consists of around 440,000 distinct CDR3 sequences, about 11% of them appearing once. Sequencing input: PBMCs. The receptors were sampled from a human donor in good health (CMV status not recorded). Some clones in this sample may be carry-over from other donors' samples.

This clonotype was picked up one time. This sequence joins TRBV12-3 or TRBV12-4 and TRBJ1-4, with 10 positions matching TRBD1. Trimming removed 6 bases from V and 6 bases from J; junction bases left unmatched: 4. This CDR3 is 14 amino acids long. The CDR3 bases are TGTGCCAGCAGGGGGACAGGGGAGGATGAAAAACTGTTTTTT. Residues: CASRGTGEDEKLFF.

This clonotype has at least ten counts. The J gene is TRBJ2-3, the V gene TRBV5-6, with a tentative D call TRBD1 (6 bases). This CDR3 comprises 14 residues. V was trimmed by 2 bases and J by 5 bases, leaving 12 bases between them. Germline-derived CDR1 and CDR2 are SGHDT and YYEEEE. The CDR3 protein is CASSLDRQEDTQYF. The CDR3, as DNA: TGTGCCAGCAGCTTAGACAGGCAGGAAGATACGCAGTATTTT.

The chain links TRBV7-6 to TRBJ1-6, with 8 bases fitting TRBD1. The CDR3 contains 14 residues. Trimming cost V 5 bases and J 8 bases; bases outside gene matches: 5. CDR1 and CDR2 (germline): SGHVS, FNYEAQ. CDR3 sequence: CASSKTGDHSPLHF. The CDR3 coding sequence is TGTGCCAGCAGCAAGACAGGGGATCATTCACCCCTCCACTTT.

This clonotype was detected ten times or more. The chain combines TRBV11-3 with TRBJ2-1; 14 positions agree with TRBD2. V was clipped by 5 bases and J by 7 bases; unmatched bases: 4. This CDR3 comprises 15 residues. Germline lookup yields CDR1 SGHNT and CDR2 YENEEA. CDR3 nucleotides: TGTGCCAGCAGCGTGACTAGCGGGGGGGCAAATGAGCAGTTCTTC. Amino acids: CASSVTSGGANEQFF.

The chain uses TRBV20-1 and TRBJ2-5; 7 bases fit TRBD2. CDR3 length equals 13 residues. Germline CDR1 is DFQATT and CDR2 is SNEGSKA (reference sequence). The junction had 6 bases not matched to a gene; V was cut back by 4 bases and J by 4 bases. The CDR3 nucleotides are TGCAGTGCTATTGGGGAGGGAGGAGAGACCCAGTACTTC. Translated: CSAIGEGGETQYF.

This clonotype has ten or more counts. CDR3 DNA sequence: TGTGCCAGTAGCCTAGGTCGGGGCCCCGGAGGGCCCCAGTACTTC. Protein: CASSLGRGPGGPQYF. The V call is TRBV19, the J call TRBJ2-5, with D tentatively TRBD2 (6 bases). Germline CDR1 and CDR2: LNHDA and SQIVND (reference sequence). CDR3 length: 15 residues. V shed 6 bases and J shed 9 bases, with 23 bases lying between them.

This clonotype was found many times. V usage is TRBV7-9 and J usage is TRBJ1-2; 7 bases agree with TRBD1. The junction had 8 bases not matched to a gene; V was cut back by 4 bases and J by 6 bases. Per germline, CDR1 SEHNR and CDR2 FQNEAQ (reference sequence). CDR3 length: 14 amino acids. The DNA for the CDR3 is TGTGCCAGCAGCTCACCGACAGGGCCAGATGGCTACACCTTC. This sequence encodes CASSSPTGPDGYTF.

There are many counts of this clonotype. J is TRBJ2-1 and V is TRBV20-1, with 8 nucleotides matching TRBD1. From germline, CDR1 is DFQATT and CDR2 SNEGSKA (reference sequence). This CDR3 is built from 11 residues. Trimming cost V 6 bases and J 10 bases; bases outside gene matches: 5. The CDR3: CSARTGWEQFF. CDR3 DNA sequence: TGCAGTGCCAGGACAGGGTGGGAGCAGTTCTTC.

This clonotype was found a few times. The V call is TRBV20-1, the J call TRBJ2-6, with D perhaps TRBD1 (6 bases). This CDR3 spans 16 amino acids. Germline CDR1 DFQATT, CDR2 SNEGSKA (reference sequence). Trimming left V 5 bases short and J 2 bases short, with 16 bases between. DNA for the CDR3: TGCAGTGCTCCCAAAGGGGGAGCACCTGGGGCCAACGTCCTGACTTTC. As protein: CSAPKGGAPGANVLTF.

In its sample, this clonotype was seen many times. The gene calls are TRBV27 and TRBJ2-2, with 7 positions matching TRBD2. CDR1 is MNHEY, CDR2 SMNVEV, per germline (reference sequence). The CDR3 length is 17 residues. J lost 2 bases, V lost 6 bases, and 12 bases had no gene match. The CDR3: CASSPALGGRNTGELFF. In DNA form, the CDR3 reads TGTGCCAGCAGCCCCGCCCTCGGGGGGAGAAACACCGGGGAGCTGTTTTTT.

There are many counts of this clonotype. The chain joins TRBV7-2 to TRBJ1-2; 10 bases align to TRBD1. V shed 5 bases, J shed 10 bases, and the junction held 13 bases outside the gene matches. Germline V lookup: CDR1 SGHTA, CDR2 FQGNSA. The CDR3 runs 15 residues. The CDR3 spells CASSARDRGDQDYTF. The DNA for the CDR3 is TGTGCCAGCAGCGCCCGGGACAGGGGCGATCAAGACTACACCTTC.

This clonotype appeared many times. This rearrangement joins TRBV28 to TRBJ1-2; no clear D gene. The CDR3 has 16 amino acids. CDR1 is MDHEN and CDR2 is SYDVKM in the germline V gene. V lost 2 bases and J 4 bases, leaving 17 bases between the germline ends. The CDR3 loop is CASSLKGGPILYGYTF. In DNA, the CDR3 is TGTGCCAGCAGTTTAAAAGGAGGGCCCATACTCTATGGCTACACCTTC.

This clonotype was seen repeatedly, ten times or more. The chain is built from TRBV19 and TRBJ1-2; TRBD1 aligns across 9 bases. The trim removed 2 bases at V and 6 bases at J, leaving 1 base unmatched. This CDR3 comprises 13 residues. The germline V gene encodes CDR1 LNHDA and CDR2 SQIVND (reference sequence). The DNA for the CDR3 is TGTGCCAGTAGTATAAGGACAGGGGATGGCTACACCTTC. As protein: CASSIRTGDGYTF.

In the case of this clonotype: The junction shows a germline mismatch at one end, possibly a read error. V is TRBV28 and J is TRBJ2-5; 8 positions agree with TRBD1. The length of the CDR3 is 13 residues. In germline, CDR1 is MDHEN, CDR2 SYDVKM. CDR3: CAGSLGQEETQYF. The DNA for the CDR3 is TGTGCCGGCAGTTTGGGACAGGAAGAGACCCAGTACTTC.

Comment on this clonotype: One end of the junction fails to match germline, which may point to a read error. The chain uses TRBV3-1 and TRBJ1-2; D not resolved. Per germline, CDR1 LGHDT and CDR2 YNNKEL (reference sequence). The CDR3 covers 15 residues. This chain's CDR3 is CASSLRRDTNYSYTF. The DNA of the CDR3 is TGTGCCAGCAGCCTCCGAAGAGACACCAACTATAGCTACACCTTC.

This chain joins TRBV7-3 and TRBJ1-2; D is perhaps TRBD1 (6 bases). Deletions cut 2 bases from V and 4 bases from J, with 17 bases between. CDR3 length: 16 amino acids. Germline values: CDR1 SGHTA, CDR2 FQGTGA. Here the CDR3 reads CASSLQGGRLSYGYTF. For the CDR3, the DNA is TGTGCCAGCAGCTTACAAGGGGGTAGGCTCAGCTATGGCTACACCTTC.

This clonotype was seen repeatedly, ten times or more. CDR3 DNA sequence: TGTGCCAGCAGCCCTAGCGGGGGGGTTACTGCGGCGCAGTATTTT. As protein: CASSPSGGVTAAQYF. V is TRBV9 and J is TRBJ2-3, with TRBD2 matching over 12 bases. The germline V gene encodes CDR1 SGDLS and CDR2 YYNGEE. J gave up 10 bases and V 4 bases, and 10 bases lay outside the gene matches. The CDR3 consists of 15 residues.

The genes are TRBV20-1 and TRBJ2-7; D is unclear. This CDR3 spans 12 amino acids. V shed 1 base and J shed 5 bases, with 9 bases lying between them. The germline gives CDR1 DFQATT, CDR2 SNEGSKA (reference sequence). This CDR3 is CSARAGPHEQYF. In nucleotides, the CDR3 is TGCAGTGCTAGAGCCGGGCCCCACGAGCAGTACTTC.

At least ten counts were recorded for this clonotype. In nucleotides, the CDR3 is TGTGCCTGGGGAAAGGGACGCCCGGGGGAGACCCAGTACTTC. Translated: CAWGKGRPGETQYF. The chain uses TRBV30 and TRBJ2-5, with D tentatively TRBD1 or TRBD2 (5 bases each). CDR1 GTSNPN and CDR2 SVGIG come from the germline V gene (reference sequence). V lost 5 bases and J lost 5, with 18 bases in between. This CDR3 has 14 amino acids.

The rearrangement uses TRBV12-3 or TRBV12-4 and TRBJ1-2, with 8 bases identical to TRBD1. The J segment lost 8 bases and the V segment lost 5 bases, leaving 7 bases of the junction unmatched. The CDR3 is made up of 13 amino acids. In nucleotides, the CDR3 is TGTGCCAGCAGTCAGAGGACAGGGAGAGGCTACACCTTC. It specifies CASSQRTGRGYTF.

This clonotype was recorded many times. This CDR3 reads CASSLAAVGSQHF. The CDR3 DNA follows: TGTGCCAGCAGTTTAGCGGCGGTGGGGTCCCAGCATTTT. The chain links TRBV12-3 or TRBV12-4 to TRBJ1-5; no clear D gene. Deletions cut 0 bases from V and 11 bases from J, with 11 bases between. This CDR3 has 13 amino acids.

This clonotype was counted at least ten times. CDR3 in amino acids: CASSSGENSYNEQFF. CDR3 DNA: TGTGCCAGCAGTTCTGGGGAAAACTCCTACAATGAGCAGTTCTTC. The rearrangement links TRBV6-1 to TRBJ2-1; D is ambiguous. V lost 5 bases to trimming and J lost 0 bases, with 11 bases between them. CDR1 and CDR2 from the germline V gene are MNHNS and SASEGT. The CDR3 extends over 15 amino acids.

The J gene is TRBJ1-1, the V gene TRBV11-2, with a weak D call TRBD1 (5 bases). V was shortened by 2 bases and J by 4 bases, with 17 bases between the two germline ends. Germline CDR1 SGHAT, CDR2 FQNNGV. The CDR3 length is 16 residues. The chain's CDR3 is CASSLYGRLGGTEAFF. In DNA form, the CDR3 reads TGTGCCAGCAGCTTATACGGAAGGCTCGGGGGCACTGAAGCTTTCTTT.

This sequence joins TRBV18 and TRBJ2-2; maybe TRBD2 (5 bases). CDR1 and CDR2 from the germline V gene are KGHSH and LQKENI. Trimming took off 2 bases at V and 6 bases at J, with 7 bases between the two ends. The CDR3 sequence is 13 residues long. This CDR3 is CASSPAGSGELFF. CDR3 nucleotide sequence: TGTGCCAGCTCACCAGCGGGTTCCGGGGAGCTGTTTTTT.

Only a few counts were recorded for this clonotype. The chain employs TRBV15 and TRBJ1-2; the D gene is possibly TRBD1 (5 bases). The CDR3 spans 15 residues. V lost 1 base to trimming and J lost 8 bases, with 17 bases between them. CDR1 is LNHNV and CDR2 is YYDKDF in the germline V gene (reference sequence). In DNA form, the CDR3 reads TGTGCCACCAGCAGAGCTAAGGGGCAGGGCGGGGGCTACACCTTC. Its translation: CATSRAKGQGGGYTF.